This T cell receptor (beta chain) appears in the sequencing data of a study of cytomegalovirus exposure and HLA in healthy donors. A roughly 120-subject validation cohort, separate from the approximately 720-subject first cohort, supplied the donors. Clones were read by immunoSEQ multiplex PCR, and TCRdb kept only the in-frame ones, dropping some. The sample consists of about 190,000 clones, around 82% of them appearing once. CDR3 length: 17 residues. With 0 bases removed from V and 1 base from J, the gap between germline ends came to 17 bases. The V gene's germline CDR1 is SGHNT and CDR2 YYREEE (reference sequence). Whole-study results and caveats: The authors listed some 150 TCR beta chains as cytomegalovirus-associated. Many donors carried some public TCRs, although rarity characterized most TCR sequences.

Concerning this clone: The antigen remains unidentified.

V and J are TRBV5-4 and TRBJ2-7; TRBD1 is a possible D gene (6 bases). The sequenced sample was PBMCs. This TCR came from a woman aged 18-29 years in good health and CMV-seropositive. The CDR3 protein is CASSLVEIWDTSYEQYF. CDR3 sequence (DNA): TGTGCCAGCAGCTTGGTCGAAATCTGGGACACATCCTACGAGCAGTACTTC.